These 16 T cell receptor beta chains originate from one sample sequenced in a study of PD-L1 blockade in urothelial cancer (dated 2017 in TCRdb). Preparation of the library involved the immunoSEQ multiplex PCR assay. TCRdb holds this immuneACCESS table with in-frame rearrangements only. Some clones are missing; in checked studies, unresolved V genes explain under half, and the rest has no known cause. For this sample the table gives 30,000 to 40,000 clones, of which around four fifths were detected only once. The top ten hold 15% of the sample. The label giving this sample's time point can be read as: pretreatment peripheral blood. Here the sequenced sample was PBMCs, taken around atezolizumab (anti-PD-L1) treatment. Receptors originate from an elderly man with urothelial cancer.

This clone was counted a single time. The chain employs TRBV18 and TRBJ2-3; 13 bases line up with TRBD2. Germline CDR1 reads KGHSH; CDR2 reads LQKENI. Trimming cost V 6 bases and J 3 bases; bases outside gene matches: 6. This CDR3 region has 16 residues. The CDR3 is CASSRGLAGMTDTQYF. The CDR3, as DNA: TGTGCCAGCTCGCGGGGACTAGCGGGAATGACAGATACGCAGTATTTT. The full variable domain, with the rest looked up from reference TRBV18 and TRBJ2-3, is NAGVMQNPRHLVRRRGQEARLRCSPMKGHSHVYWYRQLPEEGLKFMVYLQKENIIDESGMPKERFSAEFPKEGPSILRIQQVVRGDSAAYFCASSRGLAGMTDTQYFGPGTRLTVL.

This clone appeared once. The CDR3 coding sequence is TGTGCCAGCAGCCCAGGGGGTTCGAGAAACACTGAAGCTTTCTTT. Translated, it gives CASSPGGSRNTEAFF. This chain joins TRBV7-2 and TRBJ1-1; 7 bases are shared with TRBD1. The CDR3 length is 15 residues. From germline, CDR1 is SGHTA and CDR2 FQGNSA. V shed 5 bases and J 2 bases; nucleotides not matched to a gene: 8.

The chain couples TRBV4-2 to TRBJ2-1; 7 bases map to TRBD2. With 8 bases clipped from V and 3 bases from J, the junction kept 10 bases outside the gene matches. Germline V gene lookup returns CDR1 LGHNA and CDR2 YNFKEQ. There are 15 residues in the CDR3. The CDR3 DNA is TGTGCCAGCCCCCTGACGGGACTAAACTACAATGAGCAGTTCTTC. It codes for CASPLTGLNYNEQFF.

The chain couples TRBV5-1 to TRBJ1-2; D might be TRBD1 (5 bases). Germline V CDR1 and CDR2: SGHRS, YFSETQ. This CDR3 spans 13 amino acids. V was shortened by 5 bases and J by 0 bases, with 8 bases between the two germline ends. CDR3 DNA: TGCGCCAGCAGTCCGGGGGCTAACTATGGCTACACCTTC. Protein sequence: CASSPGANYGYTF.

This CDR3 reads CATRASEGLYNEQFF. The CDR3 DNA reads TGTGCCACCAGGGCGAGTGAGGGCCTCTACAATGAGCAGTTCTTC. V usage is TRBV21-1 and J usage is TRBJ2-1; no check of the table's D call, TRBD2, against the DNA was made. TRBV21-1 is listed as a pseudogene. There are 15 residues in the CDR3.

This clone was seen a few times. The chain employs TRBV6-1 and TRBJ1-3; D remains unclear. The CDR3 spans 15 residues. Germline loops: CDR1 MNHNS, CDR2 SASEGT. The ends were cut back, 1 base at V and 1 base at J, with 8 bases in the middle. The CDR3 protein is CASSEVGVSGNTIYF. CDR3 nucleotides: TGTGCCAGCAGTGAAGTCGGGGTGTCTGGAAACACCATATATTTT.

This sequence joins TRBV11-2 and TRBJ2-2; TRBD1 might be the D (6 bases). The CDR3 has 15 residues. The germline V gene encodes CDR1 SGHAT and CDR2 FQNNGV. V was cut by 3 bases and J by 4 bases, with 12 bases left in between. CDR3 sequence (DNA): TGTGCCAGCAGCTTCTCAACAGGGAGCACCGGGGAGCTGTTTTTT. Its protein product is CASSFSTGSTGELFF.

The chain combines TRBV18 with TRBJ2-2, with TRBD1 matching over 7 bases. CDR1 KGHSH and CDR2 LQKENI come from the germline V gene. The CDR3 covers 15 residues. J lost 7 bases, V lost 3 bases, and 8 bases had no gene match. The CDR3 DNA is TGTGCCAGCTCACCCGACAGGGCGATGAGCGGGGAGCTGTTTTTT. It is translated as CASSPDRAMSGELFF.

This clone has a single count. CDR3 bases: TGTGCCAGCAGTTCTGAGGGGACTGACTCCTACGAGCAGTACTTC. It is translated as CASSSEGTDSYEQYF. J is TRBJ2-7 and V is TRBV6-5, with a possible D match to TRBD2 (6 bases). Germline values: CDR1 MNHEY, CDR2 SVGAGI. V lost 4 bases and J lost 0, with 13 bases in between. The CDR3 length is 15 residues.

This rearrangement joins TRBV11-2 to TRBJ2-1; 9 bases fit TRBD2. Trimming removed 6 bases from V and 9 bases from J; junction bases left unmatched: 15. The V gene's germline CDR1 is SGHAT and CDR2 FQNNGV. CDR3 length: 16 amino acids. The CDR3 DNA reads as TGTGCCAGCAGTGAGAGGTTCGGCGGGAGGGCCATTGAGCAGTTCTTC. Translating gives CASSERFGGRAIEQFF.

This clone was detected only a few times. V usage is TRBV27 and J usage is TRBJ2-7; 8 nucleotides line up with TRBD2. The CDR3 totals 14 residues. Germline loops: CDR1 MNHEY, CDR2 SMNVEV (reference sequence). V lost 3 bases to trimming and J lost 7 bases; unmatched junction nucleotides: 8. The CDR3 protein is CASSLKAGAGEQYF. CDR3 sequence (DNA): TGTGCCAGCAGTTTGAAAGCGGGAGCGGGGGAGCAGTACTTC.

The rearrangement joins TRBV7-2 to TRBJ2-3; D may be TRBD2 (6 bases). The length of the CDR3 is 15 residues. Looked up from germline, CDR1 is SGHTA and CDR2 is FQGNSA. The V end lost 1 base, the J end lost 3 bases, and 11 bases lay between the germline ends. The CDR3 loop reads CASSLVGGRTDTQYF. CDR3 sequence (DNA): TGTGCCAGCAGCTTAGTTGGAGGGAGAACAGATACGCAGTATTTT.

The gene calls are TRBV5-1 and TRBJ2-7; tentative D call: TRBD1 (5 bases). The germline V gene has CDR1 SGHRS and CDR2 YFSETQ. CDR3 length equals 15 residues. The ends were cut back, 1 base at V and 1 base at J, with 12 bases in the middle. CDR3 protein: CASSLQTDVSYEQYF. CDR3 DNA sequence: TGCGCCAGCAGCTTGCAGACAGACGTATCCTACGAGCAGTACTTC.

The chain has TRBV18 and TRBJ2-5, with D maybe TRBD1 (5 bases). This CDR3 contains 13 residues. The ends were cut back, 2 bases at V and 5 bases at J, with 9 bases in the middle. Germline V gene data show CDR1 as KGHSH and CDR2 as LQKENI. CDR3 sequence: CASSPRAGETQYF. The CDR3 region has the DNA TGTGCCAGCTCACCAAGAGCAGGGGAGACCCAGTACTTC.

This sequence joins TRBV18 and TRBJ2-7; 9 bases line up with TRBD2. The V gene end was trimmed by 5 bases and the J gene end by 2 bases; junction bases not matched to a gene: 10. This CDR3 is 16 amino acids long. Germline CDR1 KGHSH, CDR2 LQKENI. CDR3 sequence: CASSAILAGNAYEQYF. CDR3 bases: TGTGCCAGCTCAGCTATTCTAGCGGGAAACGCCTACGAGCAGTACTTC.

The chain couples TRBV14 to TRBJ2-1; D not resolved. The germline V gene encodes CDR1 SGHDN and CDR2 FVKESK. Between the trimmed V and J ends, which lost 0 bases and 10 bases, there was a span of 19 bases. The CDR3 is 16 amino acids. The CDR3 nucleotides read TGTGCCAGCAGCCAAGACGTTTTGGCGAGGTCCATGGAGCAGTTCTTC. Residues: CASSQDVLARSMEQFF.